Each of the 11 T cell receptor beta chains below was sequenced from the same sample in a study of cytomegalovirus exposure and HLA in healthy donors. The PCR was carried out with 60 Vbeta primers and 13 Jbeta primers. The protocol was immunoSEQ multiplex PCR, while the TCRdb copy is restricted to in-frame clones and leaves out a portion. The repertoire consists of 65,000 to 85,000 clones, with about four fifths occurring once and the leading ten covering 2% to 2.5%. Sequences were obtained from PBMCs. The receptor set was obtained from a woman aged 50 to 60 in good health and CMV-seronegative.

V gene TRBV6-1 combines with J gene TRBJ2-5; TRBD2 matches at 8 bases. Trimming took 2 bases from V and 0 from J; bases not matched to a gene: 5. In germline, CDR1 is MNHNS, CDR2 SASEGT. CDR3 length equals 16 residues. The CDR3 protein is CASSEKRGIYQETQYF. CDR3 DNA: TGTGCCAGCAGTGAAAAGCGGGGGATTTACCAAGAGACCCAGTACTTC.

The genes are TRBV4-3 and TRBJ1-6; weak D call: TRBD1 (5 bases). Between the trimmed V and J ends, which lost 0 bases and 10 bases, there was a span of 10 bases. The germline V gene has CDR1 LGHNA and CDR2 YSLEER. The CDR3 loop spans 14 amino acids. CDR3 DNA: TGCGCCAGCAGCCAAGAGGGGGGGATCTCACCCCTCCACTTT. Protein sequence: CASSQEGGISPLHF.

V gene TRBV6-6 combines with J gene TRBJ1-5; D is unclear. The CDR3 contains 14 residues. Germline assignment: CDR1 MNHNY and CDR2 SVGAGI (reference sequence). Between the trimmed V and J ends, which lost 7 bases and 1 base, there was a span of 11 bases. The CDR3 nucleotides are TGTGCCAGCATAGACACCAGGAGCAATCAGCCCCAGCATTTT. Translated, it gives CASIDTRSNQPQHF.

V usage is TRBV2 and J usage is TRBJ2-1; 10 bases are a match to TRBD1. In germline, CDR1 is SNHLY, CDR2 FYNNEI. V trimming: 3 bases; J trimming: 4 bases; junction bases outside the gene matches: 0. The CDR3 has 14 residues. CDR3 DNA sequence: TGTGCCAGCAGTGAGGGACAGGGGTACAATGAGCAGTTCTTC. It is translated as CASSEGQGYNEQFF.

This clone has a single count. This chain connects TRBV7-8 to TRBJ1-1, with D maybe TRBD1 (5 bases). The CDR3 extends over 14 amino acids. The V and J ends lost 1 base and 3 bases respectively, with 9 bases between them. Looked up from germline, CDR1 is SGHVS and CDR2 is FQNEAQ. The CDR3 DNA is TGTGCCAGCAGCTTAGTTCGGGGGGACACTGAAGCTTTCTTT. Its protein is CASSLVRGDTEAFF.

The chain employs TRBV4-2 and TRBJ2-2; no clear D gene. Germline V gene lookup returns CDR1 LGHNA and CDR2 YNFKEQ. V lost 3 bases, J lost 5 bases, and 13 bases lay in between. The CDR3 spans 15 residues. CDR3 loop: CASSQPNPETGELFF. DNA of the CDR3: TGTGCCAGCAGCCAGCCCAACCCGGAGACCGGGGAGCTGTTTTTT.

This clone occurred a few times. The chain uses TRBV19 and TRBJ1-2; TRBD1 matches at 8 bases. CDR3 length: 16 amino acids. Germline lookup yields CDR1 LNHDA and CDR2 SQIVND (reference sequence). The V gene end was trimmed by 1 base and the J gene end by 4 bases; junction bases not matched to a gene: 8. CDR3 nucleotide sequence: TGTGCCAGTAGTATAGCAATGGGGACAGGTTCCTATGGCTACACCTTC. Protein: CASSIAMGTGSYGYTF.

The rearrangement joins TRBV4-2 to TRBJ2-6; tentative D call: TRBD2 (5 bases). V was shortened by 2 bases and J by 1 base, with 9 bases between the two germline ends. The CDR3 contains 16 residues. CDR1 and CDR2 (germline): LGHNA, YNFKEQ. Written as DNA, the CDR3 is TGTGCCAGCAGCCAATATCGGGATTCTGGGGCCAACGTCCTGACTTTC. It yields the protein CASSQYRDSGANVLTF.

J is TRBJ1-3 and V is TRBV9; no definite D call. Per germline, CDR1 SGDLS and CDR2 YYNGEE. The CDR3 extends over 14 amino acids. Trimming removed 0 bases at V and 1 base at J, with 5 bases between. The CDR3 region has the DNA TGTGCCAGCAGCGTAGGGACTTCTGGAAACACCATATATTTT. Its protein product is CASSVGTSGNTIYF.

The rearrangement uses TRBV5-4 and TRBJ2-6; D is undetermined. Germline V gene data show CDR1 as SGHNT and CDR2 as YYREEE (reference sequence). The CDR3 spans 18 residues. Trimming pared 4 bases from V and 0 bases from J, leaving 17 bases between. CDR3 protein: CASSPYPGIDSGANVLTF. In nucleotides, the CDR3 is TGTGCCAGCAGCCCGTATCCAGGTATAGACTCTGGGGCCAACGTCCTGACTTTC.

The chain carries TRBV5-1 and TRBJ2-3; 8 positions match TRBD1. V gave up 4 bases and J gave up 0 bases; unmatched junction bases: 7. The CDR3 extends over 16 amino acids. From germline, CDR1 is SGHRS and CDR2 YFSETQ. For the CDR3, the DNA is TGCGCCAGCAGCGTGATTCAGGGGGCTAGCACAGATACGCAGTATTTT. The encoded protein is CASSVIQGASTDTQYF. Full variable domain (rest looked up from reference TRBV5-1 and TRBJ2-3): KAGVTQTPRYLIKTRGQQVTLSCSPISGHRSVSWYQQTPGQGLQFLFEYFSETQRNKGNFPGRFSGRQFSNSRSEMNVSTLELGDSALYLCASSVIQGASTDTQYFGPGTRLTVL.